This TCR beta chain is from a study of T cells in Graves' hyperthyroidism and ophthalmopathy. The source material, RNA transcripts, was used to amplify TCR beta CDR3 regions. Researchers ran a first-round RT-PCR on the TCR CDR3 using the HTBI primer set. TCRdb fed the multiplex PCR reads into MiXCR, producing one record per CDR3 protein. The sample has about 700,000 distinct CDR3 sequences, roughly 15% seen once. The germline CDR1 and CDR2 sequences are PRHDT and FYEKMQ (reference sequence). The CDR3 has 15 residues. V was pared by 3 bases and J by 5 bases, with 3 bases of the junction left unmatched.

The sequenced sample consisted of blood. The sequence was obtained from a woman aged 18 to 35 with Graves' hyperthyroidism. V gene TRBV13 combines with J gene TRBJ2-1, with TRBD2 identical over 11 bases. CDR3: CASSLGLADHNEQFF. CDR3 in DNA: TGTGCCAGCAGCTTGGGACTAGCGGATCACAATGAGCAGTTCTTC.